These T cell receptor beta chains were read from a single sample in a study of blood T cells in healthy people across ages. TCRdb re-analysed the 5' RACE reads in MiXCR, keeping a single row per CDR3 protein. The sample records 650,000 to 1,000,000 distinct CDR3 sequences, under 40% being singletons. Sequencing was performed on blood. The source is a man younger than 35 in good health. The CDR3 runs from the conserved cysteine through the conserved F or W. A D gene is named only where the DNA matches it firmly. Some rows mark clone size as missing; the rest say once, few, many or name a class of expanded clone.

j_call | v_call | clone_size | d_call | cdr3_aa | cdr3_nt
TRBJ1-2 | TRBV27 | many | TRBD1 | CASTTGGRGYTF | TGTGCCAGCACCACAGGGGGACGGGGCTACACCTTC
TRBJ1-4 | TRBV29-1 | many | TRBD1 | CSVRGQPNEKLFF | TGCAGCGTTCGGGGACAGCCTAATGAAAAACTGTTTTTT
TRBJ1-4 | TRBV7-9 | . | TRBD1 | CASSRPTGQSNEKLFF | TGTGCCAGCAGCCGGCCCACGGGACAGAGCAATGAAAAACTGTTTTTT
TRBJ1-1 | TRBV12-3/TRBV12-4 | . | TRBD1 | CASSSFRQGVVEAFF | TGTGCCAGCAGTTCGTTTCGACAGGGGGTAGTTGAAGCTTTCTTT
TRBJ1-2 | TRBV7-9 | . | . | CASSLDAGTPNGYTF | TGTGCCAGCAGCTTAGACGCCGGGACACCAAATGGCTACACCTTC
TRBJ2-7 | TRBV7-6 | . | . | CASSLGINRVGYNEQYF | TGTGCCAGCAGCTTAGGGATCAACAGGGTCGGGTACAATGAGCAGTACTTC
TRBJ2-5 | TRBV29-1 | . | . | CSVEARMAQETQYF | TGCAGCGTTGAAGCCCGGATGGCCCAAGAGACCCAGTACTTC
TRBJ2-3 | TRBV12-3/TRBV12-4 | few | . | CASSPGDLTDTQYF | TGTGCCAGCAGTCCCGGCGACCTCACAGATACGCAGTATTTT
TRBJ1-1 | TRBV5-5 | many | . | CASSPRTVNTEAFF | TGTGCCAGCAGCCCTCGGACCGTGAACACTGAAGCTTTCTTT
TRBJ2-2 | TRBV21-1 | . | . | CASRSPSGDTNTGELFF | TGTGCCAGCAGGAGTCCGTCAGGGGATACGAACACCGGGGAGCTGTTTTTT
TRBJ2-2 | TRBV20-1 | . | TRBD1 | CSALKGQGASGELFF | TGCAGTGCTTTAAAAGGACAGGGGGCTTCCGGGGAGCTGTTTTTT
TRBJ2-7 | TRBV11-1 | . | . | CASQARGAFNEQYF | TGTGCCAGCCAAGCTCGGGGGGCTTTCAACGAGCAGTACTTC
TRBJ1-1 | TRBV20-1 | . | TRBD1 | CSASGQVEAFF | TGCAGTGCTAGCGGACAGGTAGAAGCTTTCTTT
TRBJ2-3 | TRBV20-1 | few | TRBD2 | CSARAAGGGTDTQYF | TGCAGTGCCCGAGCGGCGGGGGGGGGCACAGATACGCAGTATTTT
TRBJ1-2 | TRBV12-3/TRBV12-4 | . | TRBD1 | CASSLAGQARGYTF | TGTGCCAGCAGTTTAGCGGGACAGGCCCGAGGCTACACCTTC
TRBJ2-2 | TRBV28 | . | . | CASSVQLQTGELFF | TGTGCCAGCAGTGTCCAACTACAGACCGGGGAGCTGTTTTTT
TRBJ2-5 | TRBV2 | few | . | CASRTHVTGETQYF | TGTGCCAGCAGAACCCATGTAACGGGGGAGACCCAGTACTTC
TRBJ1-1 | TRBV7-6 | few | . | CASSGQKNTEAFF | TGTGCCAGCAGCGGACAGAAAAACACTGAAGCTTTCTTT
TRBJ1-1 | TRBV12-3/TRBV12-4 | . | . | CASSPAGEAFF | TGTGCCAGCAGCCCTGCCGGGGAAGCTTTCTTT
TRBJ1-1 | TRBV5-1 | . | . | CASSLAAGEGTEAFF | TGCGCCAGCAGCTTGGCCGCCGGAGAGGGCACTGAAGCTTTCTTT
TRBJ2-1 | TRBV20-1 | . | . | CSARTRVYNEQFF | TGCAGTGCTAGAACGAGGGTTTACAATGAGCAGTTCTTC
TRBJ2-7 | TRBV10-3 | . | TRBD2 | CAISQTSGGPYNEQYF | TGTGCCATCAGCCAGACTAGCGGGGGGCCATACAATGAGCAGTACTTC
TRBJ1-1 | TRBV20-1 | . | . | CSAGPGQYMNTEAFF | TGCAGTGCCGGACCTGGACAGTACATGAACACTGAAGCTTTCTTT
TRBJ2-3 | TRBV12-3/TRBV12-4 | many | . | CASSRGSDTQYF | TGTGCCAGCTCCCGGGGGTCAGATACGCAGTATTTT
TRBJ2-7 | TRBV20-1 | . | TRBD2 | CSARDPASGYEQYF | TGCAGTGCTAGAGATCCGGCTAGCGGCTACGAGCAGTACTTC
TRBJ2-3 | TRBV20-1 | many | . | CSASKPSSGRDTQYF | TGCAGTGCTAGTAAACCTTCCTCGGGGCGGGATACGCAGTATTTT
TRBJ2-7 | TRBV20-1 | . | . | CSESRDPYNEQYF | TGCAGTGAAAGCAGGGACCCCTACAATGAGCAGTACTTC
TRBJ2-5 | TRBV20-1 | . | . | CSARPSEEWSLGETQYF | TGCAGTGCTAGACCCTCGGAGGAGTGGTCGTTGGGGGAGACCCAGTACTTC
TRBJ1-1 | TRBV25-1 | . | . | CASSVAQGNTEAFF | TGTGCCAGCAGTGTTGCACAGGGCAACACTGAAGCTTTCTTT
TRBJ2-1 | TRBV10-3 | . | TRBD2 | CAIVIAGNNEQFF | TGTGCCATCGTTATAGCGGGGAACAATGAGCAGTTCTTC
TRBJ1-1 | TRBV20-1 | once | . | CSARDPGRVNTEAFF | TGCAGTGCTAGAGATCCTGGCAGGGTGAACACTGAAGCTTTCTTT
TRBJ2-5 | TRBV6-1 | . | TRBD2 | CASSPFRTSGGQETQYF | TGTGCCAGCAGTCCTTTCCGGACTAGCGGGGGCCAAGAGACCCAGTACTTC
TRBJ1-5 | TRBV4-2 | few | . | CASSQEGFQPQHF | TGTGCCAGCAGCCAAGAAGGGTTTCAGCCCCAGCATTTT
TRBJ2-3 | TRBV12-3/TRBV12-4 | many | . | CASSPGTTSTDTQYF | TGTGCCAGCAGTCCCGGGACAACTAGCACAGATACGCAGTATTTT
TRBJ2-1 | TRBV27 | . | . | CASSLTREISHNEQFF | TGTGCCAGCAGTTTGACAAGGGAGATATCGCACAATGAGCAGTTCTTC
TRBJ2-3 | TRBV12-3/TRBV12-4 | . | TRBD2 | CASSPGTSGGGDTQYF | TGTGCCAGCAGTCCGGGGACTAGCGGGGGAGGAGATACGCAGTATTTT
TRBJ2-5 | TRBV12-3/TRBV12-4 | many | . | CASSWGETQYF | TGTGCCAGCAGTTGGGGAGAGACCCAGTACTTC
TRBJ2-7 | TRBV4-3 | . | TRBD1 | CASSPRGQGHYEQYF | TGCGCCAGCAGCCCGCGGGGACAGGGACACTACGAGCAGTACTTC
TRBJ2-1 | TRBV7-9 | few | . | CASSGDDTMKQFF | TGTGCCAGCAGCGGGGACGATACAATGAAGCAGTTCTTC
TRBJ2-1 | TRBV14 | few | TRBD2 | CASSPRSGRGGKYNEQFF | TGTGCCAGCAGCCCTCGCTCCGGGCGGGGGGGTAAGTACAATGAGCAGTTCTTC
TRBJ2-3 | TRBV20-1 | once | . | CSALGDLGTDTQYF | TGCAGTGCTTTAGGGGACCTGGGCACAGATACGCAGTATTTT
TRBJ2-7 | TRBV10-3 | few | . | CAISEGPVYEQYF | TGTGCCATCAGTGAGGGCCCCGTCTACGAGCAGTACTTC
TRBJ1-2 | TRBV5-1 | few | TRBD1 | CASSGTGKNIDTF | TGCGCCAGCAGCGGGACAGGGAAGAATATCGACACCTTC
TRBJ1-1 | TRBV29-1 | few | . | CSASIDFTNTEAFF | TGCAGCGCCTCCATTGACTTTACCAACACTGAAGCTTTCTTT
TRBJ1-1 | TRBV18 | few | TRBD1 | CASSGTGGEGTEAFF | TGTGCCAGCTCCGGGACAGGGGGAGAGGGCACTGAAGCTTTCTTT
TRBJ2-1 | TRBV5-1 | few | TRBD1 | CASNKRDRGTNEQFF | TGCGCCAGCAATAAACGGGACAGGGGGACAAATGAGCAGTTCTTC
TRBJ1-1 | TRBV6-6 | few | . | CASSDSSWTEAFF | TGTGCCAGCAGTGACTCGTCATGGACCGAAGCTTTCTTT
TRBJ1-1 | TRBV14 | . | . | CASSLNQGKGTEAFF | TGTGCCAGCAGTCTAAATCAGGGTAAGGGCACTGAAGCTTTCTTT